The entry below describes one T cell receptor (beta chain). Its target is not known. This sample was taken from a study of cytomegalovirus exposure and HLA in healthy donors. Study details: Most genotyped donors, around 86% of more than 300, had Caucasian-associated genetic ancestry. Study observations and caveats: In vitro experiments confirmed that a few CMV-associated chains were specific for CMV antigens. Reportedly, cytomegalovirus status was diagnosed with high sensitivity and specificity. Analysis was carried out at a later point, and it linked a missense DCLRE1C variant to TCR beta V- and J-gene trimming.

CDR1 is LGHNT, CDR2 FRNRAP, per germline. The junction had 12 bases not matched to a gene; V was cut back by 2 bases and J by 4 bases. This CDR3 has 17 amino acids. PCR employed 60 Vbeta and 13 Jbeta primers. Sequencing used immunoSEQ multiplex PCR; TCRdb keeps in-frame clones, though not all of them. The sample has fewer than 250,000 clones, roughly four fifths seen once; the top ten hold approximately 2.8%. The sequencing sample was made of PBMCs. The chain employs TRBV12-5 and TRBJ1-1, with 8 bases fitting TRBD1. The receptor comes from a woman under 40 in good health and CMV-seropositive. The CDR3 sequence: CASGLSSSGGVGTEAFF. CDR3 nucleotides: TGTGCTAGTGGTTTGTCATCCTCAGGGGGCGTAGGCACTGAAGCTTTCTTT.